This paragraph covers one T cell receptor beta chain sequence. What it binds is unknown. Produced via immunoSEQ multiplex PCR; TCRdb's table is partial and in-frame only. The table has about 30,000 clones, 90% seen once. The germline gives CDR1 GTSNPN, CDR2 SVGIG (reference sequence). The ends were cut back, 0 bases at V and 4 bases at J, with 8 bases in the middle. This CDR3 has 13 amino acids. The record originates from a study of monozygotic twins with cystic fibrosis. Study in general: With about 15 PCR cycles, barcoded libraries came from three micrograms of fragmented DNA.

Overall study results and limits: Low clonality (median roughly 0.0095) suggested a mostly naive repertoire. Unrelated CF individuals shared fewer identical clonotypes than monozygotic CF twins. Co-twins had the most similar V usage for 13 of 16 pairs, J for 8.

The sample comprised blood. This clonotype was obtained from a girl aged 2 to 9 with cystic fibrosis. The chain couples TRBV30 to TRBJ2-3, with D uncertain. CDR3 sequence reads: CAWSVHKSDTQYF. In DNA form, the CDR3 reads TGTGCCTGGAGTGTACATAAGTCAGATACGCAGTATTTT.